A selection of T cell receptor beta chains follows, all from one sample in a study of cytomegalovirus exposure and HLA in healthy donors. Method: immunoSEQ multiplex PCR; TCRdb's copy keeps in-frame clones and lacks some. The data contain some 110,000 clones, approximately 80% of them singletons. The sequenced sample consisted of PBMCs. These receptors were taken from a woman aged 35 to 49 in good health and CMV-seronegative. The conserved cysteine and the conserved F or W are not part of the CDR3 here. The order of the fields is V gene, CDR3 length, CDR3 protein.

>TRBV4-3|13
ASSRPGLAGGEQF
>TRBV14|17
ASSQTQVRGKSVGQPQH
>TRBV7-6|13
ASSDTRTGRPEQY
>TRBV4-2|12
ASSQARGMNEQF
>TRBV28|14
ASSLSQGLIYYGYT
>TRBV7-9|12
ASSSWGENTEAF
>TRBV9|11
ASSEQGVGGYT
>TRBV15|14
ATSRDPREGYNEQF
>TRBV15|18
ATSRDFAVTGGLLNQPQH
>TRBV7-6|13
ASSLAGQGPGEQY
>TRBV6-6|10
ASIGHNQPQH
>TRBV7-2|13
ASSSSGKSTDTQY
>TRBV9|16
ASSEGRDRGSGTGELF
>TRBV27|11
ASSDRANTEAF
>TRBV7-2|12
AAGGSGGANVLT
>TRBV29-1|10
SVEGSGGSYT
>TRBV18|13
ASSLETVSNYGYT
>TRBV7-9|14
ASSFLPGQGYTEAF
>TRBV2|13
ASSVQRGVGYGYT
>TRBV7-2|12
ASRRGVSNYGYT
>TRBV4-3|16
ASSQPGQGAIGANVLT
>TRBV6-1|13
ASSAEAGGPDTQY
>TRBV27|13
ASSLWAGEGYEQY
>TRBV30|16
AWSVRLSGQGAGGELF
>TRBV27|11
ASSEGMNTEAF
>TRBV19|15
ASRKTIRGHSGNTIY
>TRBV7-9|14
ASSSQENSGANVLT
>TRBV7-9|13
ASSSGQSHGEKLF
>TRBV28|14
ASSFLGGIAKNIQY
>TRBV6-5|12
ASMGTGFNYGYT
>TRBV5-4|15
ASRRAELAGGGETQY
>TRBV5-1|14
ASSFGWTAINTEAF
>TRBV28|14
ASSYGLAGSTDTQY
>TRBV7-6|12
ASSLAHSRYGYT
>TRBV27|13
ASSFRLAGGNEQF
>TRBV7-3|13
ASSLTLAGSNEQF
>TRBV7-9|8
SSSLLEQF
>TRBV5-4|13
ASSPGTELPWGYT
>TRBV6-6|12
ASSPGTFGDTQY
>TRBV18|12
ASSPQGAGEKLF
>TRBV27|14
ASSSGTTGGNYGYT
>TRBV7-6|12
ASSLEGLANEQF
>TRBV6-5|13
ASTKGQGSFDRAF
>TRBV7-2|13
ASSMNGQGADTQY
>TRBV9|12
ASSEGDPQETQY
>TRBV7-2|13
ASRPGTGPYNEQF
>TRBV27|10
ASSSPYQPQH
>TRBV7-2|13
ASSLVQSGANVLT
>TRBV2|12
VVGGRGNTGELF
>TRBV18|14
ASSPRDPGRGYEQF
>TRBV28|12
ASSSVQGREKLF
>TRBV5-1|13
ASSFGQGGASPLH
>TRBV29-1|10
SLLTPFYEQY
>TRBV6-5|13
ASSYQGVGSGGYT